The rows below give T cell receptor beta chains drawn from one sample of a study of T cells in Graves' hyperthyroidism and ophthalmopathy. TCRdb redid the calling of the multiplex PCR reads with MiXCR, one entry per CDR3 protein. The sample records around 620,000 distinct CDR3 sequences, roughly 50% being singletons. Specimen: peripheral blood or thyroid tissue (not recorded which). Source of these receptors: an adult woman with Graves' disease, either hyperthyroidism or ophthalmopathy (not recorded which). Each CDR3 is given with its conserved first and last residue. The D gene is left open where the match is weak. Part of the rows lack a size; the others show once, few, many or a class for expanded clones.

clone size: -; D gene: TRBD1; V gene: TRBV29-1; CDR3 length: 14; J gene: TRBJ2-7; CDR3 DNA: TGCAGCTTAGGACCAGGGGGCCGCACGAACGAGCAGTACTTC; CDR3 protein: CSLGPGGRTNEQYF
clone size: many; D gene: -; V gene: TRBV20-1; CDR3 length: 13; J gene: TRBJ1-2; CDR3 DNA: TGCAGTGCTAGAGATACAGGGAAAGGTGGCTACACCTTC; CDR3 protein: CSARDTGKGGYTF
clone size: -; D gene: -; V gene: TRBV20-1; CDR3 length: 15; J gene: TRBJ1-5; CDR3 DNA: TGCAGTGCTCCTACAGAGGGCAAAGGAAATCAGCCCCAGCATTTT; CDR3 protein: CSAPTEGKGNQPQHF
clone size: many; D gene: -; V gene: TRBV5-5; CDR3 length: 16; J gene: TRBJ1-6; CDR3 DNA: TGTGCCAGCAGCTTGGTTCATGACACCGGTAATTCACCCCTCCACTTT; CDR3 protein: CASSLVHDTGNSPLHF
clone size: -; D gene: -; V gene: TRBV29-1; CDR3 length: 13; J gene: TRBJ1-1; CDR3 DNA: TGCAGCGTAGAGGTACGAAAGAACACTGAAGCTTTCTTT; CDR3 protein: CSVEVRKNTEAFF
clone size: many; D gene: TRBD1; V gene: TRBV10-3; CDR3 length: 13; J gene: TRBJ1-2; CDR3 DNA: TGTGCCATCAGTGAGGCAGGGGGAGATGGCTACACCTTC; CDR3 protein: CAISEAGGDGYTF
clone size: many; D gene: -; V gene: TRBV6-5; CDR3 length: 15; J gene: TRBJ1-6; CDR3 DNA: TGTGCCAGCAGTTACAAGGGGTTAGGGAATTCACCCCTCCACTTT; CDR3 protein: CASSYKGLGNSPLHF
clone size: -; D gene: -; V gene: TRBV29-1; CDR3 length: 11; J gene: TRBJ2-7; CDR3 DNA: TGCAGCTTAGAGGTTTCTTACGAGCAGTACTTC; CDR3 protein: CSLEVSYEQYF
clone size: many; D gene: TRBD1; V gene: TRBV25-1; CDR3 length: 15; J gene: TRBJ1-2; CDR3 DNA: TGTGCCAGCAGTGAGTGGACAGGGGGCGAGGCGGGCTACACCTTC; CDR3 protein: CASSEWTGGEAGYTF
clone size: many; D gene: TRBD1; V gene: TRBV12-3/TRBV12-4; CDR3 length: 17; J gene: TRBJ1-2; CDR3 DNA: TGTGCCAGCTATAAGGTCCTCCCTACAGGGGTCAACTATGGCTACACCTTC; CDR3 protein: CASYKVLPTGVNYGYTF